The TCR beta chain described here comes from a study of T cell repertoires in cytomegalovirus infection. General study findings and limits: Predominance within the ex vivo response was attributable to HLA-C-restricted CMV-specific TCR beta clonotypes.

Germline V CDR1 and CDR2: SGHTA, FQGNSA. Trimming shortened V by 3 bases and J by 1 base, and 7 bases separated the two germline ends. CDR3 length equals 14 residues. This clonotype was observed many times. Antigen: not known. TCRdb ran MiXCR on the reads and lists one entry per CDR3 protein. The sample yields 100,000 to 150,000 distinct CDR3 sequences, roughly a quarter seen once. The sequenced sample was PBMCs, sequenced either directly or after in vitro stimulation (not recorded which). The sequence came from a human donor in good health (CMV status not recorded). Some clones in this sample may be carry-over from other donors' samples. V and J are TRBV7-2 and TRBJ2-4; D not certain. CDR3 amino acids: CASSLSPAKNIQYF. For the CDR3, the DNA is TGTGCCAGCAGCTTGTCCCCGGCCAAAAACATTCAGTACTTC.